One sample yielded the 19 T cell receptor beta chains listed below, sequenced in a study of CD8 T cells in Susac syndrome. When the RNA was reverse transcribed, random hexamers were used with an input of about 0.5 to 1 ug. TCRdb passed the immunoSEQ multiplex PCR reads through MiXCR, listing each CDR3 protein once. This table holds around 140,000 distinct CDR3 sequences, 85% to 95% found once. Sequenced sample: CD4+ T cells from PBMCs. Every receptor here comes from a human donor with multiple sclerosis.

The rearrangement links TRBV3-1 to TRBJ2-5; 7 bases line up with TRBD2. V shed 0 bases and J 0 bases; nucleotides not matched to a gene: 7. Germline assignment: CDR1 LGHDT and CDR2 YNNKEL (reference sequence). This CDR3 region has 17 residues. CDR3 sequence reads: CASSQETTSQYQETQYF. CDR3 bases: TGTGCCAGCAGCCAAGAGACGACTAGCCAGTACCAAGAGACCCAGTACTTC.

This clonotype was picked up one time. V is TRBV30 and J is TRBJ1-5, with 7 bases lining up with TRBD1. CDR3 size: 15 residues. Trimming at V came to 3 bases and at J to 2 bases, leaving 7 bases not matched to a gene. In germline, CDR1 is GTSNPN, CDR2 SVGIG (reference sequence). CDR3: CAWSEDRVGNQPQHF. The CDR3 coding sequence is TGTGCCTGGAGCGAAGACAGGGTAGGCAATCAGCCCCAGCATTTT. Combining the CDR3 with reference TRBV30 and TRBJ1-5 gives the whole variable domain SQTIHQWPATLVQPVGSPLSLECTVEGTSNPNLYWYRQAAGRGLQLLFYSVGIGQISSEVPQNLSASRPQDRQFILSSKKLLLSDSGFYLCAWSEDRVGNQPQHFGDGTRLSIL.

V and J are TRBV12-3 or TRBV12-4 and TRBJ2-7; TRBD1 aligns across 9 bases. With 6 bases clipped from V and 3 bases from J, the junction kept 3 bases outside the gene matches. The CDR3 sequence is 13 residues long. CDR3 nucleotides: TGTGCCAGCAGCTCGGGACAGGGCTACGAGCAGTACTTC. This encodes CASSSGQGYEQYF.

This CDR3 is CASSQGFSGNTIYF. The CDR3 coding sequence is TGTGCCAGCAGTCAGGGATTCTCTGGAAACACCATATATTTT. The V call is TRBV12-3 or TRBV12-4, the J call TRBJ1-3, with D maybe TRBD1 (5 bases). The CDR3 runs to 14 residues. Trimming removed 5 bases at V and 0 bases at J, with 8 bases between.

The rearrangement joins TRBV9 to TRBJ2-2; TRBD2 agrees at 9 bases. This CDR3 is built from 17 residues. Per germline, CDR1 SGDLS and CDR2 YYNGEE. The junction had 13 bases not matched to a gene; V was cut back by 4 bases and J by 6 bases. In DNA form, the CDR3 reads TGTGCCAGCAGCCCCAGGGGGAGCGGGGGGTCCTCCGGGGAGCTGTTTTTT. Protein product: CASSPRGSGGSSGELFF.

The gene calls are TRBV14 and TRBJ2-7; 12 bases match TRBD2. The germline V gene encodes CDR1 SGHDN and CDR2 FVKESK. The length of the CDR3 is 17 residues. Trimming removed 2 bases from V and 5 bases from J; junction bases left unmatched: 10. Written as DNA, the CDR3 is TGTGCCAGCAGCCAACGACGGACTAGCGGGATGAAAAACGAGCAGTACTTC. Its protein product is CASSQRRTSGMKNEQYF.

This CDR3 is CSASPPGTGYEQFF. The CDR3 region has the DNA TGCAGTGCTAGTCCCCCCGGGACAGGGTATGAGCAGTTCTTC. V and J are TRBV20-1 and TRBJ2-1; the match to TRBD1 covers 9 bases. CDR3 length equals 14 residues. V shed 3 bases and J 8 bases; nucleotides not matched to a gene: 8. In germline, CDR1 is DFQATT, CDR2 SNEGSKA (reference sequence).

In DNA, the CDR3 is TGTGCCAGCAGGAGAGCGGGGGCCGGGTATGAGCAGTTCTTC. It is translated as CASRRAGAGYEQFF. The rearrangement joins TRBV6-6 to TRBJ2-1, with 8 nucleotides matching TRBD2. Germline CDR1 is MNHNY and CDR2 is SVGAGI (reference sequence). The CDR3 loop spans 14 amino acids. Trimming took 6 bases from V and 8 from J; bases not matched to a gene: 9.

In DNA, the CDR3 is TGCAGTGCCCACGAACTAGCGGGGTCAGAGACCCAGTACTTC. This encodes CSAHELAGSETQYF. The chain is built from TRBV20-1 and TRBJ2-5, with TRBD2 matching over 10 bases. The CDR3 has 14 residues. Germline V CDR1 and CDR2: DFQATT, SNEGSKA (reference sequence). V shed 6 bases and J 4 bases; nucleotides not matched to a gene: 8.

In nucleotides, the CDR3 is TGCAGCGTTGGAGTTAGCGGGGCTTCACATACGCAGTATTTT. It yields the protein CSVGVSGASHTQYF. The chain has TRBV29-1 and TRBJ2-3; 8 bases line up with TRBD2. The V and J ends lost 4 bases and 7 bases, in that order; junction bases with no gene match: 10. The CDR3 has 14 residues. CDR1 SQVTM and CDR2 ANQGSEA come from the germline V gene.

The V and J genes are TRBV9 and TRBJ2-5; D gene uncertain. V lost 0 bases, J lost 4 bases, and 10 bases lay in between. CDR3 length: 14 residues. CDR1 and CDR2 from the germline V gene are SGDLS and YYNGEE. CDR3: CASSVDSGGETQYF. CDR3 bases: TGTGCCAGCAGCGTAGACTCCGGCGGAGAGACCCAGTACTTC.

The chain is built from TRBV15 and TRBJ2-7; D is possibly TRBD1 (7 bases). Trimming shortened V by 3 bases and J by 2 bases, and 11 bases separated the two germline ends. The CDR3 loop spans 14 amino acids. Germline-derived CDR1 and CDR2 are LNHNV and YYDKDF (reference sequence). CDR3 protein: CATSRGRGAYEQYF. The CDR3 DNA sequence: TGTGCCACCAGCAGGGGCAGGGGGGCCTACGAGCAGTACTTC.

CDR3 residues: CASSQTGEIGETQYF. For the CDR3, the DNA is TGTGCCAGCAGCCAAACAGGGGAAATTGGAGAGACCCAGTACTTC. V usage is TRBV14 and J usage is TRBJ2-5, with 7 bases identical to TRBD1. With V trimmed by 2 bases and J by 4 bases, 7 bases remained unmatched. In germline, CDR1 is SGHDN, CDR2 FVKESK. CDR3 length: 15 amino acids. The full variable domain, completed using reference TRBV14 and TRBJ2-5, is EAGVTQFPSHSVIEKGQTVTLRCDPISGHDNLYWYRRVMGKEIKFLLHFVKESKQDESGMPNNRFLAERTGGTYSTLKVQPAELEDSGVYFCASSQTGEIGETQYFGPGTRLLVL.

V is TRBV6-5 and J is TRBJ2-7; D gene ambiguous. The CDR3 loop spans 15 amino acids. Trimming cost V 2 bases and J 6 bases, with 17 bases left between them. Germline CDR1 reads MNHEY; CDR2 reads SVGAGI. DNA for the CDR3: TGTGCCAGCAGTTACCGTTCGGAGTCCTCACGCGAGCAGTACTTC. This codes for CASSYRSESSREQYF.

CDR3 DNA sequence: TGCAGTGTAGCAAACTATAATTCACCCCTCCACTTT. Translated, it gives CSVANYNSPLHF. The chain links TRBV20-1 to TRBJ1-6; D remains ambiguous. CDR1 and CDR2 from the germline V gene are DFQATT and SNEGSKA (reference sequence). The CDR3 runs 12 residues. V dropped 7 bases and J dropped 3 bases, with 7 bases sitting between them.

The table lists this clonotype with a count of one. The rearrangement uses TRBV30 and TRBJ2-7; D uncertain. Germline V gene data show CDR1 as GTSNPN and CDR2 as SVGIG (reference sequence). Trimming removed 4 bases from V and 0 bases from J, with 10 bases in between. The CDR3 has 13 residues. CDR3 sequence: CAWTRFNSYEQYF. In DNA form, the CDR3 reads TGTGCCTGGACAAGGTTCAACTCCTACGAGCAGTACTTC. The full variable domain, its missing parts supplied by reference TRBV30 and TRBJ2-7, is SQTIHQWPATLVQPVGSPLSLECTVEGTSNPNLYWYRQAAGRGLQLLFYSVGIGQISSEVPQNLSASRPQDRQFILSSKKLLLSDSGFYLCAWTRFNSYEQYFGPGTRLTVT.

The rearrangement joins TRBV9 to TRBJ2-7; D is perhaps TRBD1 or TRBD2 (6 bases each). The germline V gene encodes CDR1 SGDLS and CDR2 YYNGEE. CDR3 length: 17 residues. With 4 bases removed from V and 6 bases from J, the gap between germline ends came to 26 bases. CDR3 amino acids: CASSPSRRGSLRAEQYF. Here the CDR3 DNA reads TGTGCCAGCAGCCCCTCCCGGAGGGGGAGTTTACGGGCCGAGCAGTACTTC.

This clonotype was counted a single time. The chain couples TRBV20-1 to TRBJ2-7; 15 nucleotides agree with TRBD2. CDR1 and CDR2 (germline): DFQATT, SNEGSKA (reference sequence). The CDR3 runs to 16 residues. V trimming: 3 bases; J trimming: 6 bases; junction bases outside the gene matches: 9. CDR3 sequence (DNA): TGCAGTGCTAGGCGAGGGACTAGCGGGAGGTTATCCGAGCAGTACTTC. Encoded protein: CSARRGTSGRLSEQYF.

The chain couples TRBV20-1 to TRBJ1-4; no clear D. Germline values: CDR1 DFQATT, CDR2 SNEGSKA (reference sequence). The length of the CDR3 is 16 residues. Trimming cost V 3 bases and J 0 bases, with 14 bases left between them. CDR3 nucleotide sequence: TGCAGTGCTAGGGGGAGGACGCTTTCAACTAATGAAAAACTGTTTTTT. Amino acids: CSARGRTLSTNEKLFF.